This passage covers 31 T cell receptor beta chains from one sample sequenced in a study of CD8+ T cells in alopecia areata. Treatment in this sample: oral pan-JAK inhibitor, 5-10 mg twice daily. cDNA serving as the sequencing template came from extracted, reverse transcribed RNA. TCRdb's table, derived via immunoSEQ multiplex PCR, lists solely in-frame clones and lacks some. The table shows about 250,000 clones, with 50% to 75% occurring only once. Source: CD4+ T cells sorted from blood, taken at week 52, from a patient treated with tofacitinib. The receptors here all came from a human donor with alopecia areata.

The chain is built from TRBV30 and TRBJ1-6, with D maybe TRBD1 (6 bases). With 0 bases removed from V and 7 bases from J, the gap between germline ends came to 16 bases. The CDR3 runs 16 residues. Germline lookup yields CDR1 GTSNPN and CDR2 SVGIG (reference sequence). The CDR3 nucleotides read TGTGCCTGGAGTGTAGGGGGGTTCTGGCCGAATTCACCCCTCCACTTT. Its protein is CAWSVGGFWPNSPLHF.

This clone was counted a few times. Other DNA sequences from this sample encode an identical CDR3 as well. This sequence joins TRBV7-9 and TRBJ1-1; D call uncertain. From germline, CDR1 is SEHNR and CDR2 FQNEAQ (reference sequence). This CDR3 contains 13 residues. Trimming stripped 3 bases from V and 1 base from J, with 6 bases between. This chain's CDR3 is CASSLKANTEAFF. Here the CDR3 DNA reads TGTGCCAGCAGCTTGAAGGCGAACACTGAAGCTTTCTTT.

The chain uses TRBV18 and TRBJ1-5; D uncertain. Germline CDR1 reads KGHSH; CDR2 reads LQKENI. The CDR3 is 13 residues long. V shed 1 base and J shed 5 bases, with 6 bases lying between them. The CDR3 region has the DNA TGTGCCAGCTCACCACTTCGGGATCAGCCCCAGCATTTT. Its translation: CASSPLRDQPQHF.

This clone showed up just a few times. The chain joins TRBV14 to TRBJ2-5, with D possibly being TRBD1 (5 bases). With the DNA end fitting TRBJ2-7 better, the J assignment may be wrong. Germline CDR1 SGHDN, CDR2 FVKESK. The CDR3 has 16 amino acids. This chain's CDR3 is CASSQDLPQGLGEQYF. CDR3 DNA: TGTGCCAGCAGCCAAGACCTCCCGCAGGGTTTGGGCGAGCAGTACTTC.

There are a few counts of this clone. The gene calls are TRBV27 and TRBJ1-2; D perhaps matches TRBD1 (5 bases). CDR1 is MNHEY, CDR2 SMNVEV, per germline (reference sequence). There are 15 residues in the CDR3. V was pared by 5 bases and J by 6 bases, with 19 bases between. CDR3 in DNA: TGTGCCAGCAGTCCGGGATCGGGGGGAGGGCATGGCTACACCTTC. Translation gives CASSPGSGGGHGYTF.

The CDR3 loop reads CASSESYEQYF. DNA of the CDR3: TGCGCCAGCAGTGAGTCGTACGAGCAGTACTTC. The V and J genes are TRBV10-2 and TRBJ2-7; D gene uncertain. The CDR3 consists of 11 residues. Germline CDR1 reads WSHSY; CDR2 reads SAAADI. Trimming removed 0 bases at V and 4 bases at J, with 1 base between.

This sequence joins TRBV7-9 and TRBJ2-2; D is unresolved. The CDR3 contains 14 residues. V was cut by 2 bases and J by 11 bases, with 15 bases left in between. Per germline, CDR1 SEHNR and CDR2 FQNEAQ (reference sequence). CDR3 sequence: CASSLLVREAELFF. CDR3 nucleotide sequence: TGTGCCAGCAGCTTACTAGTCCGAGAGGCCGAGCTGTTTTTT.

The chain has TRBV4-3 and TRBJ2-5; D possibly corresponds to TRBD2 (6 bases). The CDR3 loop spans 15 amino acids. V dropped 4 bases and J dropped 5 bases, with 17 bases sitting between them. Germline CDR1 LGHNA, CDR2 YSLEER. The DNA of the CDR3 is TGCGCCAGCAGCCGGAGACGGGGGAATAGCGAGACCCAGTACTTC. This sequence encodes CASSRRRGNSETQYF.

This clone was seen more than once but under ten times. The chain combines TRBV7-3 with TRBJ2-1, with D maybe TRBD2 (7 bases). Trimming left V 5 bases short and J 5 bases short, with 10 bases between. From germline, CDR1 is SGHTA and CDR2 FQGTGA. The CDR3 extends over 13 amino acids. CDR3 nucleotide sequence: TGTGCCAGCAGCCCCGGGGGGCACAATGAGCAGTTCTTC. Residues: CASSPGGHNEQFF.

The rearrangement links TRBV25-1 to TRBJ2-3; D gene ambiguous. The CDR3 is 12 residues long. Germline CDR1 is MGHDK and CDR2 is SYGVNS. V shed 4 bases and J shed 6 bases, with 8 bases lying between them. The CDR3 loop reads CASSGLPDTQYF. CDR3 in DNA: TGTGCCAGCAGTGGGCTTCCGGATACGCAGTATTTT.

The rearrangement joins TRBV30 to TRBJ1-1; D possibly corresponds to TRBD1 (6 bases). CDR3 size: 16 residues. CDR1 and CDR2 from the germline V gene are GTSNPN and SVGIG (reference sequence). The V gene lost 6 bases and the J gene lost 1 base, with 21 bases spanning the gap. The CDR3 DNA is TGTGCCTGCAACAGGGTTGGGATCTCGGGGAACACTGAAGCTTTCTTT. Protein product: CACNRVGISGNTEAFF.

This clone was seen more than once but under ten times. This specimen includes other DNA sequences encoding the same CDR3. This chain joins TRBV18 and TRBJ2-1; D ambiguous. Germline V lookup: CDR1 KGHSH, CDR2 LQKENI. With 4 bases removed from V and 7 bases from J, the gap between germline ends came to 5 bases. The CDR3 is 11 residues long. DNA of the CDR3: TGTGCCAGCTCACTTGGGAATGAGCAGTTCTTC. It codes for CASSLGNEQFF.

The CDR3 region is CASSNDRGGNSPLHF. Here the CDR3 DNA reads TGTGCCAGCAGTAACGACAGGGGGGGAAATTCACCCCTCCACTTT. The rearrangement joins TRBV6-5 to TRBJ1-6; 9 bases are shared with TRBD1. CDR3 length: 15 residues. Per germline, CDR1 MNHEY and CDR2 SVGAGI. J lost 7 bases, V lost 5 bases, and 6 bases had no gene match.

This clone showed up just once. The chain combines TRBV7-9 with TRBJ1-2, with 8 bases lining up with TRBD1. Per germline, CDR1 SEHNR and CDR2 FQNEAQ (reference sequence). The CDR3 has 14 residues. V shed 4 bases, J shed 2 bases, and the junction held 3 bases outside the gene matches. CDR3 DNA sequence: TGTGCCAGCAGCTCCCGGGACAGGAACTATGGCTACACCTTC. Translating gives CASSSRDRNYGYTF.

The rearrangement joins TRBV7-3 to TRBJ2-1; D may be TRBD2 (6 bases). With 1 base removed from V and 9 bases from J, the gap between germline ends came to 10 bases. CDR1 SGHTA and CDR2 FQGTGA come from the germline V gene. This CDR3 is 13 amino acids long. CDR3 in amino acids: CASSLSLGGEQFF. In DNA, the CDR3 is TGTGCCAGCAGCTTAAGCCTCGGGGGTGAGCAGTTCTTC.

This clone turned up a few times. The rearrangement links TRBV2 to TRBJ2-3, with D hard to call. This CDR3 is 15 amino acids long. Germline loops: CDR1 SNHLY, CDR2 FYNNEI. The V end was cut by 3 bases, the J end by 0 bases, with 10 bases between. The CDR3 DNA is TGTGCCAGCAGTGAGACAAGGGTTAGCACAGATACGCAGTATTTT. Translation: CASSETRVSTDTQYF.

This clone came up a few times. The chain combines TRBV19 with TRBJ2-7; D possibly matches TRBD1 or TRBD2 (5 bases each). V was cut by 7 bases and J by 2 bases, with 21 bases left in between. The CDR3 length is 16 residues. Germline values: CDR1 LNHDA, CDR2 SQIVND (reference sequence). CDR3 nucleotide sequence: TGTGCCAGTAAACGAGGGTTTGACAGCCTCACCTACGAGCAGTACTTC. Its translation is CASKRGFDSLTYEQYF.

The chain couples TRBV30 to TRBJ1-3; D is undetermined. Trimming took 0 bases from V and 0 from J, leaving 9 bases between them. This CDR3 region has 15 residues. The V gene's germline CDR1 is GTSNPN and CDR2 SVGIG (reference sequence). CDR3: CAWSVGRSSGNTIYF. CDR3 bases: TGTGCCTGGAGTGTCGGACGGAGCTCTGGAAACACCATATATTTT.

J is TRBJ1-2 and V is TRBV4-2, with D unclear. With 5 bases removed from V and 1 base from J, the gap between germline ends came to 11 bases. The CDR3 loop spans 14 amino acids. CDR1 is LGHNA, CDR2 YNFKEQ, per germline. The CDR3: CASSTESLNYGYTF. CDR3 DNA: TGTGCCAGCAGCACGGAGTCCCTTAACTATGGCTACACCTTC.

The chain employs TRBV9 and TRBJ2-5, with 7 bases that match TRBD2. The CDR3 length is 14 residues. V lost 3 bases to trimming and J lost 3 bases; unmatched junction nucleotides: 5. Germline CDR1 SGDLS, CDR2 YYNGEE. CDR3 sequence: CASSGSGTKETQYF. The CDR3 coding sequence is TGTGCCAGCAGCGGCTCCGGGACTAAAGAGACCCAGTACTTC.

The chain carries TRBV7-9 and TRBJ2-3; TRBD1 matches at 9 bases. The CDR3 length is 13 residues. Germline CDR1 is SEHNR and CDR2 is FQNEAQ (reference sequence). Trimming cost V 5 bases and J 6 bases; bases outside gene matches: 3. The CDR3 region is CASSGTGPDTQYF. Here the CDR3 DNA reads TGTGCCAGCAGCGGGACAGGGCCGGATACGCAGTATTTT.

The sample holds a few counts of this clone. V is TRBV9 and J is TRBJ2-6; 8 bases fit TRBD2. Germline trimming cut 4 bases from V and 2 bases from J; bases unmatched to any gene: 2. CDR1 and CDR2 from the germline V gene are SGDLS and YYNGEE. The CDR3 runs 15 residues. The CDR3 reads CASSRGGTGANVLTF. The CDR3, as DNA: TGTGCCAGCAGCCGGGGGGGAACTGGGGCCAACGTCCTGACTTTC.

The rearrangement links TRBV2 to TRBJ2-1; D is unclear. Germline-derived CDR1 and CDR2 are SNHLY and FYNNEI. V was clipped by 8 bases and J by 7 bases, with 9 bases between them. The CDR3 consists of 11 residues. CDR3 sequence reads: CASGAWNEQFF. DNA of the CDR3: TGTGCCAGCGGCGCGTGGAATGAGCAGTTCTTC. The full variable domain, with the rest looked up from reference TRBV2 and TRBJ2-1, is EPEVTQTPSHQVTQMGQEVILRCVPISNHLYFYWYRQILGQKVEFLVSFYNNEISEKSEIFDDQFSVERPDGSNFTLKIRSTKLEDSAMYFCASGAWNEQFFGPGTRLTVL.

This clone has a handful of counts. The CDR3 reads CASSSLNRQSSYNSPLHF. The CDR3, as DNA: TGTGCCAGCAGCTCGTTAAACAGGCAGAGCTCCTATAATTCACCCCTCCACTTT. This chain connects TRBV7-8 to TRBJ1-6; maybe TRBD1 (5 bases). Germline V lookup: CDR1 SGHVS, CDR2 FQNEAQ. V was shortened by 4 bases and J by 0 bases, with 16 bases between the two germline ends. The CDR3 runs to 18 residues. The whole variable domain, filled in from reference TRBV7-8 and TRBJ1-6, reads GAGVSQSPRYKVAKRGQDVALRCDPISGHVSLFWYQQALGQGPEFLTYFQNEAQLDKSGLPSDRFFAERPEGSVSTLKIQRTQQEDSAVYLCASSSLNRQSSYNSPLHFGNGTRLTVT.

J is TRBJ2-3 and V is TRBV5-1; the D is unclear. Trimming pared 2 bases from V and 0 bases from J, leaving 7 bases between. This CDR3 region has 14 residues. CDR1 is SGHRS and CDR2 is YFSETQ in the germline V gene. The CDR3 bases are TGCGCCAGCAGCTTTGGTGTCAGCACAGATACGCAGTATTTT. Its protein is CASSFGVSTDTQYF.

This clone was seen only a few times. The chain is built from TRBV29-1 and TRBJ1-4; no clear D. Trimming removed 7 bases from V and 8 bases from J, with 11 bases in between. Per germline, CDR1 SQVTM and CDR2 ANQGSEA. CDR3 length: 11 residues. In DNA form, the CDR3 reads TGCAGCGCGGGTTGGCGCGAAAAACTGTTTTTT. Its translation: CSAGWREKLFF.

This chain's CDR3 is CASSRDRTNTGELFF. The CDR3 DNA is TGTGCCAGCAGCCGGGACAGGACGAACACCGGGGAGCTGTTTTTT. The V call is TRBV7-9, the J call TRBJ2-2, with TRBD1 identical over 8 bases. The ends lost 5 bases at V and 0 bases at J; junction bases unmatched: 2. This CDR3 is built from 15 residues. Per the germline V gene, CDR1 is SEHNR and CDR2 is FQNEAQ (reference sequence). The whole variable domain, filled in from reference TRBV7-9 and TRBJ2-2, reads DTGVSQNPRHKITKRGQNVTFRCDPISEHNRLYWYRQTLGQGPEFLTYFQNEAQLEKSRLLSDRFSAERPKGSFSTLEIQRTEQGDSAMYLCASSRDRTNTGELFFGEGSRLTVL.

The rearrangement joins TRBV4-2 to TRBJ2-1, with TRBD1 identical over 9 bases. The CDR3 length is 15 residues. V gave up 4 bases and J gave up 2 bases; unmatched junction bases: 3. Germline CDR1 reads LGHNA; CDR2 reads YNFKEQ. The CDR3 sequence: CASSPRDRAYNEQFF. CDR3 DNA: TGTGCCAGCAGCCCCCGGGACAGGGCCTACAATGAGCAGTTCTTC.

V is TRBV18 and J is TRBJ2-7, with 7 positions matching TRBD1. The V gene end was trimmed by 3 bases and the J gene end by 3 bases; junction bases not matched to a gene: 5. The germline V gene encodes CDR1 KGHSH and CDR2 LQKENI. CDR3 size: 14 residues. CDR3 loop: CASSPGTDDYEQYF. The CDR3 coding sequence is TGTGCCAGCTCACCCGGGACAGATGACTACGAGCAGTACTTC.

The chain couples TRBV5-1 to TRBJ1-2; D not certain. CDR1 and CDR2 from the germline V gene are SGHRS and YFSETQ. Trimming took 3 bases from V and 8 from J, leaving 11 bases between them. The CDR3 is made up of 12 amino acids. CDR3 region: CASSSVRSGYTF. CDR3 coding DNA: TGCGCCAGCAGCTCTGTTCGGTCCGGCTACACCTTC.

The J gene is TRBJ1-2, the V gene TRBV6-5, with D perhaps TRBD1 (5 bases). Per the germline V gene, CDR1 is MNHEY and CDR2 is SVGAGI. The V end lost 5 bases, the J end lost 5 bases, and 9 bases lay between the germline ends. This CDR3 contains 12 residues. CDR3 nucleotide sequence: TGTGCCAGCAGTGCAGGGATGTATGGCTACACCTTC. Residues: CASSAGMYGYTF.